This entry features one TCR beta chain sequence. The data stem from a study of control samples from healthy donors and cancer patients. This table comes from immunoSEQ multiplex PCR, and its TCRdb copy is limited to in-frame clones, with some not included. The sample consists of 150,000 to 200,000 clones, 90% of them appearing once. The germline gives CDR1 SGHTA, CDR2 FQGNSA. The length of the CDR3 is 15 residues. Unmatched junction bases numbered 7, after V lost 6 bases and J lost 6 bases. The clonotype originates from a woman in her forties or fifties in good health. The sample comprised blood. V and J are TRBV7-2 and TRBJ2-2; 10 bases agree with TRBD1. The CDR3, as DNA: TGTGCCAGCAGGATGACCGGGACAGGGGCCGGGGAGCTGTTTTTT. Protein product: CASRMTGTGAGELFF.